The clone carrying this T cell receptor beta chain is a singleton in its sample. In the study's own analysis: Nucleated cell number was recorded as an estimate derived from reference gene primer amplification. The table came from immunoSEQ multiplex PCR; TCRdb's copy has only in-frame clones and leaves some out. V and J calls and clone size are given by that table; D and trimming were obtained from the DNA. The data hold a few hundred thousand clones, with just over 85% observed a single time. Enrollees, about 18 to 95 years old, lived in 20 to 25 US areas. Researchers sorted participants into cohorts using their self-reported clinical history. The CDR3 is made up of 19 amino acids. CDR1 is SGHNT and CDR2 is YYREEE in the germline V gene (reference sequence). The ends lost 3 bases at V and 0 bases at J; junction bases unmatched: 11. This sample is part of a study of blood T cell repertoires in COVID-19. The overall study: In each case, the material was cDNA or gDNA derived from T cells, B-cell-depleted T cells, or PBMCs.

Sequenced: PBMCs or T cells enriched from blood (not recorded which). The source of this sequence is a woman aged 35 to 49 with acute COVID-19. The gene calls are TRBV5-4 and TRBJ2-6, with 8 bases lining up with TRBD1. The CDR3 DNA follows: TGTGCCAGCAGCTCAGCTACAGGGGGTAAGCTCTCTGGGGCCAACGTCCTGACTTTC. Residues: CASSSATGGKLSGANVLTF.